Below, one TCR beta chain is given with its context. As yet, its antigen is unknown. It was the approximately 120-subject validation cohort, separate from the roughly 700-subject first cohort, to which the donors belonged. The entry originates in a study of cytomegalovirus exposure and HLA in healthy donors. Study-wide findings and caveats: In vitro data verified a few CMV-associated chains as specific for CMV antigens.

Method: immunoSEQ multiplex PCR; TCRdb's copy keeps in-frame clones and lacks some. This repertoire shows fewer than 120,000 clones, about nine tenths found once; its top ten account for around 2%. This CDR3 is 14 amino acids long. Germline assignment: CDR1 MNHNS and CDR2 SASEGT. The germline V and J ends were trimmed by 4 bases and 7 bases, with 11 bases remaining between them. The genes are TRBV6-1 and TRBJ1-6, with D perhaps TRBD1 (6 bases). The specimen sequenced was PBMCs. The source is a woman between 18 and 29 years old in good health and CMV-seronegative. The CDR3 here is CASSVTGENSPLHF. Here the CDR3 DNA reads TGTGCCAGCAGTGTGACAGGAGAGAATTCACCCCTCCACTTT.